Presented here are 23 T cell receptor beta chains from one specimen sequenced in a study of CD4 T cell repertoires in COVID-19. Profiling relied on immunoSEQ multiplex PCR, and the TCRdb table lists in-frame clones only, not all of them. The sample yields about 75,000 clones, 83% seen once. Specimen: CD4+ T cells from peripheral blood, collected after recovery from COVID-19. The receptor set was obtained from a human donor who had COVID-19.

The V and J genes are TRBV5-1 and TRBJ2-7; TRBD1 agrees at 7 bases. In germline, CDR1 is SGHRS, CDR2 YFSETQ. This CDR3 has 16 amino acids. V lost 3 bases to trimming and J lost 3 bases; unmatched junction nucleotides: 12. The CDR3 sequence is CASSSGTRQGNYEQYF. CDR3 coding DNA: TGCGCCAGCAGCTCGGGGACACGACAGGGAAACTACGAGCAGTACTTC.

V usage is TRBV30 and J usage is TRBJ2-7; no clear D gene. Germline V lookup: CDR1 GTSNPN, CDR2 SVGIG (reference sequence). The CDR3 runs 13 residues. V lost 1 base and J lost 7, with 14 bases in between. The CDR3 DNA reads TGTGCCTGGAGTGCTAACAGCCCTGGGGAGCAGTACTTC. As protein: CAWSANSPGEQYF.

The V gene is TRBV7-9, the J gene TRBJ1-2; possible D gene TRBD1, 5 bases. CDR1 is SEHNR, CDR2 FQNEAQ, per germline (reference sequence). V lost 3 bases and J 6 bases, leaving 11 bases between the germline ends. This CDR3 contains 13 residues. This chain's CDR3 is CASSLGTGNGYTF. In DNA form, the CDR3 reads TGTGCCAGCAGCTTGGGGACGGGCAATGGCTACACCTTC.

This clone has just a few counts. This chain joins TRBV12-3 or TRBV12-4 and TRBJ2-1; D not resolved. V gave up 3 bases and J gave up 8 bases, with 5 bases separating them. The CDR3 loop spans 11 amino acids. CDR3 coding DNA: TGTGCCAGCAGTTTTAGGGATGAGCAGTTCTTC. Translated, it gives CASSFRDEQFF.

This chain connects TRBV11-1 to TRBJ2-5; the D gene is possibly TRBD1 (5 bases). This CDR3 spans 12 amino acids. V lost 3 bases and J 4 bases, leaving 6 bases between the germline ends. Germline loops: CDR1 SGHAT, CDR2 FQDESV (reference sequence). The CDR3 region is CASSLQGETQYF. CDR3 DNA: TGTGCCAGCAGCTTGCAGGGAGAGACCCAGTACTTC. The entire variable domain, with the rest obtained from reference TRBV11-1 and TRBJ2-5, is as follows: EAEVAQSPRYKITEKSQAVAFWCDPISGHATLYWYRQILGQGPELLVQFQDESVVDDSQLPKDRFSAERLKGVDSTLKIQPAELGDSAMYLCASSLQGETQYFGPGTRLLVL.

The rearrangement links TRBV9 to TRBJ2-3; 8 bases map to TRBD2. The germline gives CDR1 SGDLS, CDR2 YYNGEE. With 3 bases clipped from V and 10 bases from J, the junction kept 10 bases outside the gene matches. The length of the CDR3 is 14 residues. This CDR3 is CASSGTSTKLAQYF. The DNA of the CDR3 is TGTGCCAGCAGCGGGACTAGCACGAAGTTGGCGCAGTATTTT.

This clone was counted only a few times. The rearrangement links TRBV10-3 to TRBJ2-2, with 10 bases that match TRBD2. Losses at the gene ends were 11 bases for V and 0 bases for J; bases not matched to a gene: 3. This CDR3 is 14 amino acids long. In germline, CDR1 is ENHRY, CDR2 SYGVKD. The CDR3 region has the DNA TGTGCCGTCACTAGCGGGGCGAACACCGGGGAGCTGTTTTTT. It yields the protein CAVTSGANTGELFF.

This chain joins TRBV5-1 and TRBJ2-5, with 13 bases aligning to TRBD2. Germline V CDR1 and CDR2: SGHRS, YFSETQ. This CDR3 has 15 amino acids. With V trimmed by 4 bases and J by 5 bases, 5 bases remained unmatched. CDR3 bases: TGCGCCAGCAGCGAACTAGCGGGAGGGTTTGAGACCCAGTACTTC. It yields the protein CASSELAGGFETQYF.

The chain recombines TRBV19 with TRBJ1-3; 7 bases fit TRBD1. The CDR3 consists of 18 residues. V was pared by 2 bases and J by 0 bases, with 10 bases of the junction left unmatched. From germline, CDR1 is LNHDA and CDR2 SQIVND (reference sequence). Here the CDR3 reads CASSIYFSDRASGNTIYF. CDR3 bases: TGTGCCAGTAGTATATATTTCTCCGACAGGGCCTCTGGAAACACCATATATTTT. The whole variable domain, remainder taken from reference TRBV19 and TRBJ1-3, is DGGITQSPKYLFRKEGQNVTLSCEQNLNHDAMYWYRQDPGQGLRLIYYSQIVNDFQKGDIAEGYSVSREKKESFPLTVTSAQKNPTAFYLCASSIYFSDRASGNTIYFGEGSWLTVV.

CDR3 DNA: TGTGCCAGCAGCCCCCGGGGAAACACCGGGGAGCTGTTTTTT. Its translation is CASSPRGNTGELFF. This chain uses TRBV3-1 (or the pseudogene TRBV3-2) with TRBJ2-2, with D perhaps matching TRBD2 (5 bases). There are 14 residues in the CDR3. Germline V CDR1 and CDR2: LGHDT, YNNKEL (reference sequence). The germline V and J ends were trimmed by 4 bases and 2 bases, with 8 bases remaining between them.

V gene TRBV5-1 combines with J gene TRBJ2-1; D is possibly TRBD2 (7 bases). Germline lookup yields CDR1 SGHRS and CDR2 YFSETQ. CDR3 length: 15 amino acids. Trimming stripped 5 bases from V and 2 bases from J, with 14 bases between. In DNA, the CDR3 is TGCGCCAGCAGTTCCACGGGGGGCACCTACAATGAGCAGTTCTTC. It specifies CASSSTGGTYNEQFF.

The chain combines TRBV10-3 with TRBJ2-5; D remains ambiguous. CDR3 length: 12 residues. V was trimmed by 3 bases and J by 3 bases, leaving 5 bases between them. Germline V gene sequence: CDR1 ENHRY, CDR2 SYGVKD. The CDR3 protein is CAISEQKETQYF. Written as DNA, the CDR3 is TGTGCCATCAGTGAACAGAAAGAGACCCAGTACTTC.

The chain recombines TRBV19 with TRBJ2-4; D is unresolved. V was cut by 9 bases and J by 4 bases, with 10 bases left in between. Germline CDR1 LNHDA, CDR2 SQIVND (reference sequence). This CDR3 has 12 amino acids. DNA of the CDR3: TGTGCCAGGGATAAATGGAAAAACATTCAGTACTTC. It is translated as CARDKWKNIQYF.

The V gene is TRBV28, the J gene TRBJ2-2, with D possibly being TRBD1 (5 bases). CDR3 length equals 13 residues. The V and J ends lost 7 bases and 5 bases respectively, with 11 bases between them. Germline assignment: CDR1 MDHEN and CDR2 SYDVKM. CDR3 sequence: CASIGHSTGELFF. The CDR3 DNA follows: TGTGCCAGCATAGGACACTCTACCGGGGAGCTGTTTTTT.

The chain joins TRBV20-1 to TRBJ2-7; no firm D call. This CDR3 spans 14 amino acids. CDR1 is DFQATT, CDR2 SNEGSKA, per germline (reference sequence). V lost 3 bases and J 1 base, leaving 13 bases between the germline ends. CDR3 protein: CSASPPSASYEQYF. The CDR3 DNA follows: TGCAGTGCTAGTCCGCCTAGTGCTTCCTACGAGCAGTACTTC.

V is TRBV5-1 and J is TRBJ2-5; 7 nucleotides align to TRBD1. J gave up 4 bases and V 4 bases, and 7 bases lay outside the gene matches. The CDR3 consists of 14 residues. Per germline, CDR1 SGHRS and CDR2 YFSETQ. The CDR3 reads CASSPTGVGETQYF. For the CDR3, the DNA is TGCGCCAGCAGCCCCACAGGGGTTGGAGAGACCCAGTACTTC. Full variable domain (outside the CDR3, taken from reference TRBV5-1 and TRBJ2-5): KAGVTQTPRYLIKTRGQQVTLSCSPISGHRSVSWYQQTPGQGLQFLFEYFSETQRNKGNFPGRFSGRQFSNSRSEMNVSTLELGDSALYLCASSPTGVGETQYFGPGTRLLVL.

The rearrangement links TRBV5-1 to TRBJ2-2; TRBD2 matches at 14 bases. Germline V CDR1 and CDR2: SGHRS, YFSETQ. Losses at the gene ends were 7 bases for V and 5 bases for J; bases not matched to a gene: 13. The CDR3 loop spans 18 amino acids. The CDR3 DNA reads as TGCGCCAGCTCCTTCCTTTCCGGGACTAGCGGGGGTACCGGGGAGCTGTTTTTT. It specifies CASSFLSGTSGGTGELFF. Using reference TRBV5-1 and TRBJ2-2 for the parts outside the CDR3, the full variable domain is KAGVTQTPRYLIKTRGQQVTLSCSPISGHRSVSWYQQTPGQGLQFLFEYFSETQRNKGNFPGRFSGRQFSNSRSEMNVSTLELGDSALYLCASSFLSGTSGGTGELFFGEGSRLTVL.

This chain uses TRBV7-2 with TRBJ2-1; TRBD2 aligns across 8 bases. With 8 bases clipped from V and 6 bases from J, the junction kept 6 bases outside the gene matches. This CDR3 is 13 amino acids long. CDR1 is SGHTA, CDR2 FQGNSA, per germline. CDR3 region: CASGSGRGNEQFF. The CDR3 DNA follows: TGTGCCAGCGGGAGCGGGAGAGGCAATGAGCAGTTCTTC.

This clone was seen a handful of times. The chain employs TRBV29-1 and TRBJ1-2, with D possibly matching TRBD1 (5 bases). Trimming cost V 1 base and J 2 bases, with 14 bases left between them. The CDR3 has 15 amino acids. Germline CDR1 is SQVTM and CDR2 is ANQGSEA. CDR3 DNA: TGCAGCGTTGAAGGAGGCGACAGCGGGAACTATGGCTACACCTTC. Protein: CSVEGGDSGNYGYTF.

The chain couples TRBV19 to TRBJ2-7; 15 nucleotides align to TRBD2. There are 20 residues in the CDR3. Germline values: CDR1 LNHDA, CDR2 SQIVND (reference sequence). The trim removed 4 bases at V and 0 bases at J, leaving 13 bases unmatched. CDR3 coding DNA: TGTGCCAGTAGTAGAGACAGGGCACCGGGACTAGCGGGGGGCTCCTACGAGCAGTACTTC. Amino acid sequence: CASSRDRAPGLAGGSYEQYF.

The chain joins TRBV5-4 to TRBJ2-7; TRBD2 is a possible D gene (6 bases). The germline V and J ends were trimmed by 2 bases and 7 bases, with 19 bases remaining between them. Germline CDR1 reads SGHNT; CDR2 reads YYREEE (reference sequence). The CDR3 spans 15 residues. The CDR3 coding sequence is TGTGCCAGCAGCTTCTATAGCGGAGCTTCAGGGGAGCAGTACTTC. This sequence encodes CASSFYSGASGEQYF.

The V and J genes are TRBV2 and TRBJ1-2, with TRBD1 as a possible D gene (5 bases). Germline-derived CDR1 and CDR2 are SNHLY and FYNNEI. CDR3 length equals 14 residues. Trimming shortened V by 1 base and J by 6 bases, and 12 bases separated the two germline ends. As DNA, the CDR3 is TGTGCCAGCAGTGAAGAGGGGCTTGGTGATGGCTACACCTTC. It is translated as CASSEEGLGDGYTF.

This chain joins TRBV24-1 and TRBJ1-5; D gene unclear. The germline gives CDR1 KGHDR, CDR2 SFDVKD. This CDR3 contains 15 residues. The V end was cut by 2 bases, the J end by 5 bases, with 12 bases between. CDR3 nucleotides: TGTGCCACCAGTGATTCTGGGAATAATTATCAGCCCCAGCATTTT. Translation: CATSDSGNNYQPQHF.